What follows are 4 T cell receptor beta chains derived from one specimen sequenced in a study of long-term antiretroviral therapy in people with HIV. An immunoSEQ assay, version v3.0, was performed at survey level. Repertoires were generated with immunoSEQ multiplex PCR, while TCRdb's copy carries only in-frame clones and drops some. The sample carries about 26,000 clones, 70% to 90% recorded once. The material was unsorted PBMCs, obtained 2.6 to 2.8 years after starting antiretroviral therapy. Receptors were obtained from a man in his forties with HIV.

The gene calls are TRBV30 and TRBJ2-1, with unresolved D. Germline V gene sequence: CDR1 GTSNPN, CDR2 SVGIG (reference sequence). The CDR3 contains 13 residues. The V end lost 2 bases, the J end lost 10 bases, and 15 bases lay between the germline ends. The CDR3 sequence is CAWSYSLNSEQFF. The CDR3 DNA sequence: TGTGCCTGGAGTTATAGCCTAAACAGCGAGCAGTTCTTC.

The rearrangement links TRBV6-4 to TRBJ2-7, with 8 bases that match TRBD2. This CDR3 region has 16 residues. Germline V CDR1 and CDR2: MRHNA, SNTAGT. With 0 bases clipped from V and 4 bases from J, the junction kept 8 bases outside the gene matches. As DNA, the CDR3 is TGTGCCAGCAGTGACTCTATGACTAGCGAACTTTACGAGCAGTACTTC. Its protein is CASSDSMTSELYEQYF.

This clone was seen only once. J is TRBJ2-3 and V is TRBV14; 11 bases align to TRBD1. The germline gives CDR1 SGHDN, CDR2 FVKESK. V trimming: 5 bases; J trimming: 5 bases; junction bases outside the gene matches: 12. The CDR3 sequence is 17 residues long. CDR3 amino acids: CASSEASPGQGEDTQYF. CDR3 sequence (DNA): TGTGCCAGCAGCGAAGCCTCACCGGGACAGGGGGAAGATACGCAGTATTTT.

The DNA for the CDR3 is TGTGCCAGCAGTCCCCACCTTAATCCCGGGGAGCTGTTTTTT. This gives the protein CASSPHLNPGELFF. The chain joins TRBV28 to TRBJ2-2; D is undetermined. Germline loops: CDR1 MDHEN, CDR2 SYDVKM. This CDR3 has 14 residues. The germline V and J ends were trimmed by 5 bases and 6 bases, with 13 bases remaining between them.